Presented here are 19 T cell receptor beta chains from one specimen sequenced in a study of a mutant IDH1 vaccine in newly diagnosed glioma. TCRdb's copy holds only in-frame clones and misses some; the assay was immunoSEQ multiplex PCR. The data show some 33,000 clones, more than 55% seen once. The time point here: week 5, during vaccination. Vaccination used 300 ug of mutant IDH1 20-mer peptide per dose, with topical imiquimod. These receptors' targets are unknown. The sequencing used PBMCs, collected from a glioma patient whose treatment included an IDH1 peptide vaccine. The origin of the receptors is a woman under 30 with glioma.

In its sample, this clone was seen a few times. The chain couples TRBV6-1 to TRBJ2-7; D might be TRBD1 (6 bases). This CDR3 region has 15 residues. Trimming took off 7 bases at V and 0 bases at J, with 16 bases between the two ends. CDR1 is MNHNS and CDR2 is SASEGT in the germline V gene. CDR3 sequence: CASTTGQFTSYEQYF. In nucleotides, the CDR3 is TGTGCCAGCACCACCGGACAGTTTACCTCCTACGAGCAGTACTTC.

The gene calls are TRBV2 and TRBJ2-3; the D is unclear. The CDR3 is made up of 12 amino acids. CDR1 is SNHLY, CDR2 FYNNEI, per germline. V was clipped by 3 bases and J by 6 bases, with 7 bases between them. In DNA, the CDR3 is TGTGCCAGCAGTGATATATGGGATACGCAGTATTTT. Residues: CASSDIWDTQYF.

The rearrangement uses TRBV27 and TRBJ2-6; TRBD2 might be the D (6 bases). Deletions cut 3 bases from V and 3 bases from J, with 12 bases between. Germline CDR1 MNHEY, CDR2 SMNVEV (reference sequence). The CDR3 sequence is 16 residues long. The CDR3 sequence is CASSLIPGVGANVLTF. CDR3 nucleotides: TGTGCCAGCAGTTTGATCCCGGGGGTTGGGGCCAACGTCCTGACTTTC.

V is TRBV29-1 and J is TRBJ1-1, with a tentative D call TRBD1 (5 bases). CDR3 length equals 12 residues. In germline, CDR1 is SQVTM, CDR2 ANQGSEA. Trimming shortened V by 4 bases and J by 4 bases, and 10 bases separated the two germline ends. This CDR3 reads CSVVGGRTEAFF. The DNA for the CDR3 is TGCAGCGTTGTGGGGGGTCGCACTGAAGCTTTCTTT.

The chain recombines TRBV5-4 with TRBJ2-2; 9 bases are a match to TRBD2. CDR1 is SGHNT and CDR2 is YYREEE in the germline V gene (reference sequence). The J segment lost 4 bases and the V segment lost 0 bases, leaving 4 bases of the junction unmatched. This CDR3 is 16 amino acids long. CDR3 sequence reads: CASSLGASGTTGELFF. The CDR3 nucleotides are TGTGCCAGCAGCTTGGGTGCTAGCGGGACCACCGGGGAGCTGTTTTTT.

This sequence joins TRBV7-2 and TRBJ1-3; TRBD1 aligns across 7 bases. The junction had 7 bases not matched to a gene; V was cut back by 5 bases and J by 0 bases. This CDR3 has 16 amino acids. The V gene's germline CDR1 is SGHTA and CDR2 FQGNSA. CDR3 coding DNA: TGTGCCAGCAGCCAACGACAGGGCACCTCTGGAAACACCATATATTTT. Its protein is CASSQRQGTSGNTIYF.

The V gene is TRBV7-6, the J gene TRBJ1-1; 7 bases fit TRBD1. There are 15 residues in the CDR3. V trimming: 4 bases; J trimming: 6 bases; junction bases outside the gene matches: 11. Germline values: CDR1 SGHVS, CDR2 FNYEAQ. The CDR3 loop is CASSSLTGRHAEAFF. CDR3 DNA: TGTGCCAGCAGCTCCTTGACAGGGAGACATGCTGAAGCTTTCTTT.

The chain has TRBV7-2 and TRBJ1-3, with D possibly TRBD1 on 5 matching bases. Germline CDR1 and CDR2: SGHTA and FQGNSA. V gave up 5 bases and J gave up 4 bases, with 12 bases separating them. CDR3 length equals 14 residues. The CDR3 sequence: CASSPGSWGNTIYF. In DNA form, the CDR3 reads TGTGCCAGCAGCCCAGGGTCTTGGGGAAACACCATATATTTT.

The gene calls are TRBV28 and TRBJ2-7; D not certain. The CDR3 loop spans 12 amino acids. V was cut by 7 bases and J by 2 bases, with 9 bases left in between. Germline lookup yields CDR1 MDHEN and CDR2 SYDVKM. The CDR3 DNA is TGTGCCAGCACCAAAAATACCTACGAGCAGTACTTC. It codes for CASTKNTYEQYF.

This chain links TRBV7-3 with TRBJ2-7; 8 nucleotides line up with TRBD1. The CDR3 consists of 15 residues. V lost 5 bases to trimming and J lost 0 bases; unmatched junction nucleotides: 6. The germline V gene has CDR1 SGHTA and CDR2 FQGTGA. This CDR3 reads CASSPGTGLSYEQYF. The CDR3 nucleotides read TGTGCCAGCAGCCCAGGGACAGGTCTCTCCTACGAGCAGTACTTC.

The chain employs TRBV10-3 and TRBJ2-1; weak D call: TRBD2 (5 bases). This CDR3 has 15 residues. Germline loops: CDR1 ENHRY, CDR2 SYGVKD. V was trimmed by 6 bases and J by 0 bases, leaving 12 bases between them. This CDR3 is CAIRRDTSSYNEQFF. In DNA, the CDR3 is TGTGCCATCAGACGGGATACAAGCTCCTACAATGAGCAGTTCTTC.

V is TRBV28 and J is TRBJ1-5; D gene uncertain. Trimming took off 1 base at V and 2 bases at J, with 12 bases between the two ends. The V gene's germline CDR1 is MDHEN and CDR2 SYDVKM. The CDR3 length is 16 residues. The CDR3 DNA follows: TGTGCCAGCAGTTTATCGGGCAGTAGGGGCAATCAGCCCCAGCATTTT. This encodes CASSLSGSRGNQPQHF. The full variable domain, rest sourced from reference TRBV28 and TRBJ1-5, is DVKVTQSSRYLVKRTGEKVFLECVQDMDHENMFWYRQDPGLGLRLIYFSYDVKMKEKGDIPEGYSVSREKKERFSLILESASTNQTSMYLCASSLSGSRGNQPQHFGDGTRLSIL.

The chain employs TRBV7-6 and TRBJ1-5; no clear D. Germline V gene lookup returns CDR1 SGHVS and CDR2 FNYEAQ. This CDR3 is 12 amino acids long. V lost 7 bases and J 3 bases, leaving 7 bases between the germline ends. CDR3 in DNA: TGTGCCAGCACCATAGACAATCAGCCCCAGCATTTT. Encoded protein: CASTIDNQPQHF.

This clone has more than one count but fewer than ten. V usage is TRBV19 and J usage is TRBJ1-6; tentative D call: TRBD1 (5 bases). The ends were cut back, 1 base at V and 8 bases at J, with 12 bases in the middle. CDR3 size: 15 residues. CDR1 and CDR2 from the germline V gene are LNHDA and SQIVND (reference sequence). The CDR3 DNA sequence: TGTGCCAGTAGTATAGCGAGCCAGGGATATTCACCCCTCCACTTT. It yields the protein CASSIASQGYSPLHF.

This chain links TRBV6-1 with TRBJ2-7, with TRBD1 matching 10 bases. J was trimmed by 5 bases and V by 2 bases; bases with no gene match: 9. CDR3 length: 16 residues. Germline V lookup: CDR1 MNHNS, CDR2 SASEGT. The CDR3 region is CASSEIPGQGKHEQYF. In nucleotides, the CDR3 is TGTGCCAGCAGTGAAATTCCGGGACAGGGGAAACACGAGCAGTACTTC.

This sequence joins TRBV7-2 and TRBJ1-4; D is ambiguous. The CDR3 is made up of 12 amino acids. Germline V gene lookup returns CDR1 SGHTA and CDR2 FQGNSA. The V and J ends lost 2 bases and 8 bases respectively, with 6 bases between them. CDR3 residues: CASSLFGEKLFF. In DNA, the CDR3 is TGTGCCAGCAGCTTATTTGGGGAAAAACTGTTTTTT.

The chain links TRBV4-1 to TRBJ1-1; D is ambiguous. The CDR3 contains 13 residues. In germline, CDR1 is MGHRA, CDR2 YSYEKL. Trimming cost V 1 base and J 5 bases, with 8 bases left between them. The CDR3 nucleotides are TGCGCCAGCAGCCAAGGGAAGGTGACTGAAGCTTTCTTT. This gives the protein CASSQGKVTEAFF.

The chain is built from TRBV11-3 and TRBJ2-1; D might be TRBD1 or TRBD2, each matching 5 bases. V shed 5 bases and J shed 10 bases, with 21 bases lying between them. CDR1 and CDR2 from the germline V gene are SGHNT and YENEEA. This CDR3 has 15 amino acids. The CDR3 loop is CASSLNGDGGREQFF. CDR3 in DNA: TGTGCCAGCAGCCTAAACGGGGATGGGGGTCGCGAGCAGTTCTTC.

CDR3 amino acids: CASSQGYRVAANYGYTF. Written as DNA, the CDR3 is TGCGCCAGCAGCCAAGGGTACAGGGTTGCAGCTAACTATGGCTACACCTTC. This chain links TRBV4-3 with TRBJ1-2; D possibly corresponds to TRBD1 (6 bases). Trimming removed 1 base at V and 0 bases at J, with 15 bases between. From germline, CDR1 is LGHNA and CDR2 YSLEER. The CDR3 extends over 17 amino acids.